This T cell receptor beta chain was sequenced for a study of CD8 T cells in Susac syndrome. Study-level results: The study recognized that its TCR sequencing and HLA analysis covered a relatively small number of individuals.

Random hexamers primed reverse transcription of about 0.45 to 1 ug RNA. The immunoSEQ assay covered 54 Vbeta and 13 Jbeta segments for CDR3. A single record per CDR3 protein comes from TCRdb applying MiXCR to the immunoSEQ multiplex PCR reads. The data hold 130,000 to 150,000 distinct CDR3 sequences, with roughly 94% observed a single time. The control participants were healthy donors, and these controls were matched with respect to both age and sex. Purification of the CD8+ and CD4+ T cells relied on negative isolation, and TEMRA cells underwent FACS enrichment. To note about this clonotype: Its target is not known.

This CDR3 contains 16 residues. CDR1 and CDR2 from the germline V gene are SGHNT and YYREEE (reference sequence). Unmatched junction bases numbered 8, after V lost 1 base and J lost 4 bases. This chain joins TRBV5-4 and TRBJ1-1; 9 nucleotides agree with TRBD1. The sample comprised CD4+ T cells from PBMCs. This TCR was sampled from a human donor in good health. For the CDR3, the DNA is TGTGCCAGCAGCTTGATTCTCGGACAGGGGATCACTGAAGCTTTCTTT. Amino acids: CASSLILGQGITEAFF.